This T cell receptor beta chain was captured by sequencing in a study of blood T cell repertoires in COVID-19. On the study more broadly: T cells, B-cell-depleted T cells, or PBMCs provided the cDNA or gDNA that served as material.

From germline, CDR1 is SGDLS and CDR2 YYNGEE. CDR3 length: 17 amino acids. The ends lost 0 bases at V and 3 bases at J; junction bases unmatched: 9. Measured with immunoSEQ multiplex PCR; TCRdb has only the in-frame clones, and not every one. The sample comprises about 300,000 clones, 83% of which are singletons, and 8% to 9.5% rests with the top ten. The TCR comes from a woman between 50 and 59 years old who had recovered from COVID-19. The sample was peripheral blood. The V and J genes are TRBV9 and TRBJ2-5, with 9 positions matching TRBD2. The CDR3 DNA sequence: TGTGCCAGCAGCGTAGGGAGGGCTAGCGGGAAGGAAGAGACCCAGTACTTC. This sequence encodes CASSVGRASGKEETQYF.